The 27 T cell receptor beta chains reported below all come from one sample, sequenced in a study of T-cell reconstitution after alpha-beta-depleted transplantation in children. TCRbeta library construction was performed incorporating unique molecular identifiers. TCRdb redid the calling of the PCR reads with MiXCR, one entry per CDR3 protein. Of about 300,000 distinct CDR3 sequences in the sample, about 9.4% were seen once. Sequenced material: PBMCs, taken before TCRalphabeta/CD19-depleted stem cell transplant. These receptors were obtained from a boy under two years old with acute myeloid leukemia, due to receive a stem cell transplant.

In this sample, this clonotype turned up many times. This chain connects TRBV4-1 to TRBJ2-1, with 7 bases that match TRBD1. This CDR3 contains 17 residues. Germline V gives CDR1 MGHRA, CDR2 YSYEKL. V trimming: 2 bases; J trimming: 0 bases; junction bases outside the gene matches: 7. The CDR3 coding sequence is TGCGCCAGCAGCCAAAGGGGACAGCCGAGCTCCTACAATGAGCAGTTCTTC. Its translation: CASSQRGQPSSYNEQFF.

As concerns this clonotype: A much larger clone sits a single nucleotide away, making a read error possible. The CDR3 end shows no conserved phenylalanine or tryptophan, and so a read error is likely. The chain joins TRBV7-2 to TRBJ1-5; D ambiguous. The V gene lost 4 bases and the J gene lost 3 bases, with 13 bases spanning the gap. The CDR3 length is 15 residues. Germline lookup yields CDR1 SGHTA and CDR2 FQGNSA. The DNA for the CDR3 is TGTGCCAGCAGCTCCCGGACCGGGCCCAATCAGCCCCAGCATGTT. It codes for CASSSRTGPNQPQHV.

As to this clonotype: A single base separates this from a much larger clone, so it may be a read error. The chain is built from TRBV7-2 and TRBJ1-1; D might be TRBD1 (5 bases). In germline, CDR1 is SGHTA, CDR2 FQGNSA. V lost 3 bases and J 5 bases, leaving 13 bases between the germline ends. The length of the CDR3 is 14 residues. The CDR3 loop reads CASSFMRQKTEAFF. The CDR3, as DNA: TGTGCCAGCAGCTTTATGAGACAGAAAACTGAAGCTTTCTTT.

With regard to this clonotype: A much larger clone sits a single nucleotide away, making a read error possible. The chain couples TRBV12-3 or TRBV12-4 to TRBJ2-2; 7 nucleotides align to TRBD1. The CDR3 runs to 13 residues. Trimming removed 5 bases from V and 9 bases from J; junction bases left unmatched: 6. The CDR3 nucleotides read TGTGCCAGCAGTCCCACAGGGGCCTGGGAGCTGTTTTTT. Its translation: CASSPTGAWELFF.

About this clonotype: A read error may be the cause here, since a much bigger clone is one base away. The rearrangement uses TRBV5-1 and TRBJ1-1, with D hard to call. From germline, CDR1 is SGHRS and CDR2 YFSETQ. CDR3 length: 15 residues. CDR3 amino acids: CTSSLAGSFFAEAFF. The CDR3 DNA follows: TGCACCAGCAGCTTGGCCGGTTCCTTCTTCGCTGAAGCTTTCTTT.

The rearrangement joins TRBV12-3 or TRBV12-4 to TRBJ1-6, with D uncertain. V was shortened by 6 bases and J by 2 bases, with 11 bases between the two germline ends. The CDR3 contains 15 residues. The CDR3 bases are TGTGCCAGCAGCCCCTCAGATCCCTATAATTCACCCCTCCACTTT. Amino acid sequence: CASSPSDPYNSPLHF.

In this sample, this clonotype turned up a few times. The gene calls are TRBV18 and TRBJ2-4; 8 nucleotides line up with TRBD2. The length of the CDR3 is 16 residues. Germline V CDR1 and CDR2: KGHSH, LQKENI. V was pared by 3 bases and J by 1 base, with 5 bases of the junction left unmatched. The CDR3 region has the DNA TGTGCCAGCTCACCTCCCGGGAGGGGGGCCAAAAACATTCAGTACTTC. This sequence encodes CASSPPGRGAKNIQYF.

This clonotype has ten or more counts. The CDR3 sequence: CASSLVSLDTGELFF. The DNA of the CDR3 is TGTGCCAGCAGCTTGGTCAGTCTGGACACCGGGGAGCTGTTTTTT. This chain connects TRBV5-5 to TRBJ2-2; D is ambiguous. V was pared by 0 bases and J by 3 bases, with 9 bases between. Germline V gene data show CDR1 as SGHKS and CDR2 as YYEKEE (reference sequence). The CDR3 is 15 residues long.

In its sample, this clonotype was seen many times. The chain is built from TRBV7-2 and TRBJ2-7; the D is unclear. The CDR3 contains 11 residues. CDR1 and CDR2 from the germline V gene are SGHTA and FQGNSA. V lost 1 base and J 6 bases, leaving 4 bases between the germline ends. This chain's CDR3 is CASSLVAEQYF. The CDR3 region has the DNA TGTGCCAGCAGCTTAGTGGCCGAGCAGTACTTC.

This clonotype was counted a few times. CDR3 bases: TGCAGCGTTGAACCCCTCTCCGGGACAGGGGGGCCCTTGGCCAAAAACATTCAGTACTTC. It yields the protein CSVEPLSGTGGPLAKNIQYF. The rearrangement links TRBV29-1 to TRBJ2-4; 11 nucleotides agree with TRBD1. Germline loops: CDR1 SQVTM, CDR2 ANQGSEA. J lost 1 base, V lost 2 bases, and 16 bases had no gene match. The length of the CDR3 is 20 residues.

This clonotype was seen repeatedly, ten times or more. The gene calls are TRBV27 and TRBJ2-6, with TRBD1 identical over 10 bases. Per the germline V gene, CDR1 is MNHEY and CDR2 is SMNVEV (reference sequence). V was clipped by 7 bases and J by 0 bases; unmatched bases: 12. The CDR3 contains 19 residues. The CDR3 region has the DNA TGTGCCAGCATTGGCCAGGACAGGGGGGATTTCTCTGGGGCCAACGTCCTGACTTTC. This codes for CASIGQDRGDFSGANVLTF.

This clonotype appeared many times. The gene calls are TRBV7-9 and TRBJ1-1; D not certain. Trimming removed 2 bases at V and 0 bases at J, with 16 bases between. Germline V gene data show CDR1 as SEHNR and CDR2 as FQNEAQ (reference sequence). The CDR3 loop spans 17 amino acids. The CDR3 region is CASSLWDGRTLNTEAFF. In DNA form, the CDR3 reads TGTGCCAGCAGCTTATGGGATGGACGGACGTTGAACACTGAAGCTTTCTTT.

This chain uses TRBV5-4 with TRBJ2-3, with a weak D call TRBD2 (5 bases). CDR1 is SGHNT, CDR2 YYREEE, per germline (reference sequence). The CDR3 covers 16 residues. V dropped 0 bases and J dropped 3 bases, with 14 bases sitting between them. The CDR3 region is CASSLGGPSDTDTQYF. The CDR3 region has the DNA TGTGCCAGCAGCTTGGGAGGGCCCTCTGATACAGATACGCAGTATTTT.

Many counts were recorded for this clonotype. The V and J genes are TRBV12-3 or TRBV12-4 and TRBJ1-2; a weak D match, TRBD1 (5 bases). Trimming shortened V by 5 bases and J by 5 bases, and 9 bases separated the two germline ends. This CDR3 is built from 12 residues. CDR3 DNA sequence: TGTGCCAGCAGTACGGGGGGATATGGCTACACCTTC. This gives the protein CASSTGGYGYTF.

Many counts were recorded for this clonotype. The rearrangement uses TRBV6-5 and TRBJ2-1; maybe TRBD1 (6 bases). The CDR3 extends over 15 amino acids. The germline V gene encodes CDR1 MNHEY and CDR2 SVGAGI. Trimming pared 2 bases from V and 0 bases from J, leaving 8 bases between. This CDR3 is CASSYKDSSYNEQFF. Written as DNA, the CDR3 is TGTGCCAGCAGTTACAAGGACAGCTCCTACAATGAGCAGTTCTTC.

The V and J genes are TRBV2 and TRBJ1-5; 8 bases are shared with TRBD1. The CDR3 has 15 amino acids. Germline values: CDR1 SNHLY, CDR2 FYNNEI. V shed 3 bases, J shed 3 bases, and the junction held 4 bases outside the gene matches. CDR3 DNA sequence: TGTGCCAGCAGTGATGGGGACAGGCCCAATCAGCCCCAGCATTTT. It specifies CASSDGDRPNQPQHF.

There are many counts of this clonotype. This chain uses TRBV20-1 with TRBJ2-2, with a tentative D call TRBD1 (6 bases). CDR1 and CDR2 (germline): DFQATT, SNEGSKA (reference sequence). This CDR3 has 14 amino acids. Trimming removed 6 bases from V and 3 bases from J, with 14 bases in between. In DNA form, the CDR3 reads TGCAGTGCGATCGGGACACCTTACACCGGGGAGCTGTTTTTT. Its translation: CSAIGTPYTGELFF.

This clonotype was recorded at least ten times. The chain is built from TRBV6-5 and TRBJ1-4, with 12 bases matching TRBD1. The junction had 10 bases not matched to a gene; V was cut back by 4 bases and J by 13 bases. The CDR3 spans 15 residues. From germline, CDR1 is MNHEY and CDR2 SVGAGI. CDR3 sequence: CASSWGQGARTGLFF. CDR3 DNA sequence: TGTGCCAGCAGTTGGGGACAGGGGGCGCGTACGGGACTGTTTTTT.

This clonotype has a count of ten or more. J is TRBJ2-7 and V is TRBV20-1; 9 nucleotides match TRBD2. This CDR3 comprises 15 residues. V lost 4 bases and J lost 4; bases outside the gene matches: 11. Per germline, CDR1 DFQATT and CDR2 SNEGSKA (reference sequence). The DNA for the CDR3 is TGCAGTGCTACCAGCGCCCTAGCGGGGAGGTACGAGCAGTACTTC. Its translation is CSATSALAGRYEQYF.

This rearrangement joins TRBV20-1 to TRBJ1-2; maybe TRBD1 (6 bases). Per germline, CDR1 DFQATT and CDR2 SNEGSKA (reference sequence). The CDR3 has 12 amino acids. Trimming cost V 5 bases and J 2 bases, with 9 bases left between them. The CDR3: CSAPDRNYGYTF. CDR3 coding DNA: TGCAGTGCTCCTGACAGGAACTATGGCTACACCTTC.

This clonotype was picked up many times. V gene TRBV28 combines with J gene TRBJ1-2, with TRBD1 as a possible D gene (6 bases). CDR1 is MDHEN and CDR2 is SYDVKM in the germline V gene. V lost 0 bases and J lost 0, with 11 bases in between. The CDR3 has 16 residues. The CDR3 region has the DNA TGTGCCAGCAGTTTATGGGGGGGCGCATCTAACTATGGCTACACCTTC. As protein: CASSLWGGASNYGYTF.

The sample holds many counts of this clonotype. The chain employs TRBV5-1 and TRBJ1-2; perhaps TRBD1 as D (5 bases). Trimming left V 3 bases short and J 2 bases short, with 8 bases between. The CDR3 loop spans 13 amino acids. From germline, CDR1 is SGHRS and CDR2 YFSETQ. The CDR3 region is CASSSGGNYGYTF. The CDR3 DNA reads TGCGCCAGCAGCTCCGGGGGAAACTATGGCTACACCTTC.

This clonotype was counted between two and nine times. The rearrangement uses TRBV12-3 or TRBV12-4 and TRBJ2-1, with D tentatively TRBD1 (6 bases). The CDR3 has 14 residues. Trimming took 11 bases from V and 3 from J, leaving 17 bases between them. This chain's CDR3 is CAGSRGSIYNEQFF. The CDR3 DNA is TGTGCCGGATCCAGGGGATCGATCTACAATGAGCAGTTCTTC.

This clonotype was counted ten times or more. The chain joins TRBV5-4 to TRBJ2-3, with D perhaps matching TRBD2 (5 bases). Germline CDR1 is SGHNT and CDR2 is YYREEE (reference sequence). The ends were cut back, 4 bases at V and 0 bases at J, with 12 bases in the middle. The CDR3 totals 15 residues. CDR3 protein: CASSEGLASTDTQYF. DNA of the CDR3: TGTGCCAGCAGCGAAGGGCTAGCTAGCACAGATACGCAGTATTTT. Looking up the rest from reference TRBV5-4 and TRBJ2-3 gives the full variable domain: ETGVTQSPTHLIKTRGQQVTLRCSSQSGHNTVSWYQQALGQGPQFIFQYYREEENGRGNFPPRFSGLQFPNYSSELNVNALELDDSALYLCASSEGLASTDTQYFGPGTRLTVL.

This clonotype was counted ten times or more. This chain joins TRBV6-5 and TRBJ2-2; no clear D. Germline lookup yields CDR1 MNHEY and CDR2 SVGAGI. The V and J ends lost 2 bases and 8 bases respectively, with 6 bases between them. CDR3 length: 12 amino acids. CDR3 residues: CASSYPRGELFF. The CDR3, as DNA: TGTGCCAGCAGTTACCCCCGAGGGGAGCTGTTTTTT.

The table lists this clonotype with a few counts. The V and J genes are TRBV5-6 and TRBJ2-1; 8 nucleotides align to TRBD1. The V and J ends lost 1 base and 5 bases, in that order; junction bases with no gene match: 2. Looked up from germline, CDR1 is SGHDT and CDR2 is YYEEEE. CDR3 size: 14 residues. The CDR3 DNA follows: TGTGCCAGCAGCTTGCAGGGGGCGGACAATGAGCAGTTCTTC. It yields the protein CASSLQGADNEQFF.

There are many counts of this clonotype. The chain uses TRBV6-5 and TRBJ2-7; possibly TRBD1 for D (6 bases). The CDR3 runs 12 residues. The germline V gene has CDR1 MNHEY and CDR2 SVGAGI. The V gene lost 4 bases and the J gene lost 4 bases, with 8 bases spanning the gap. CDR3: CASSSGQYEQYF. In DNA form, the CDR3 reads TGTGCCAGCAGTTCCGGACAGTACGAGCAGTACTTC.